These 9 T cell receptor beta chains were sequenced from one sample in a study of human T cells and chemical hapten exposure. Each CDR3 protein gets one entry after TCRdb re-called the 5' RACE reads with MiXCR. This sample carries tens of thousands of distinct CDR3 sequences, less than 9.5% of them seen once, and the ten largest clones take approximately 2.5%. Sequencing started from total RNA isolated from unfractionated whole blood. Source of these receptors: a male donor in good health.

The chain uses TRBV24-1 and TRBJ2-1; a weak D match, TRBD1 (6 bases). This CDR3 contains 12 residues. V gave up 6 bases and J gave up 10 bases, with 12 bases separating them. The germline CDR1 and CDR2 sequences are KGHDR and SFDVKD. CDR3 in amino acids: CATSNQGREQFF. In nucleotides, the CDR3 is TGTGCCACCAGTAACCAGGGGCGGGAGCAGTTCTTC.

This clonotype was counted a few times. This chain connects TRBV10-3 to TRBJ2-7, with D possibly TRBD1 on 6 matching bases. Germline V gene lookup returns CDR1 ENHRY and CDR2 SYGVKD. The CDR3 totals 13 residues. V lost 10 bases and J lost 9, with 22 bases in between. The CDR3 nucleotides are TGTGCCACCTGCAGGGGCGGTCGTTCCAGGCAGTACTTC. Protein product: CATCRGGRSRQYF.

This clonotype was found a few times. The chain couples TRBV10-2 to TRBJ1-4; D is possibly TRBD1 (5 bases). The CDR3 extends over 13 amino acids. CDR1 is WSHSY and CDR2 is SAAADI in the germline V gene. Trimming took 4 bases from V and 8 from J, leaving 11 bases between them. CDR3 amino acids: CASSAGEGEKLFF. The CDR3 nucleotides read TGCGCCAGCAGTGCTGGGGAGGGGGAAAAACTGTTTTTT.

This sequence joins TRBV19 and TRBJ2-5; D is ambiguous. The V and J ends lost 3 bases and 4 bases respectively, with 12 bases between them. Germline CDR1 LNHDA, CDR2 SQIVND (reference sequence). The CDR3 is 14 residues long. The CDR3 DNA reads TGTGCCAGTAGTATTCCCTCCCTTGGAGAGACCCAGTACTTC. This encodes CASSIPSLGETQYF.

V is TRBV24-1 and J is TRBJ2-7; D gene unclear. Germline CDR1 KGHDR, CDR2 SFDVKD. This CDR3 is 14 amino acids long. V lost 6 bases to trimming and J lost 2 bases, with 13 bases between them. Here the CDR3 DNA reads TGTGCCACCAGTCCCACAATTACCACCTACGAGCAGTACTTC. This translates into CATSPTITTYEQYF.

This clonotype showed up many times. This chain joins TRBV6-2 or TRBV6-3 and TRBJ2-6; D not resolved. The germline V gene has CDR1 MNHEY and CDR2 SVGEGT. The length of the CDR3 is 14 residues. V was cut by 0 bases and J by 4 bases, with 4 bases left in between. CDR3 protein: CASSYSGGANVLTF. In DNA, the CDR3 is TGTGCCAGCAGTTACTCGGGAGGGGCCAACGTCCTGACTTTC.

This clonotype has just a few counts. This rearrangement joins TRBV5-4 to TRBJ1-1, with TRBD1 as a possible D gene (5 bases). V was shortened by 6 bases and J by 3 bases, with 21 bases between the two germline ends. The germline V gene encodes CDR1 SGHNT and CDR2 YYREEE (reference sequence). The CDR3 consists of 16 residues. As DNA, the CDR3 is TGTGCCAGCAAATCCGGGGCCCTTGAAAAGGACACTGAAGCTTTCTTT. Protein product: CASKSGALEKDTEAFF.

J is TRBJ2-2 and V is TRBV6-5, with D perhaps matching TRBD1 or TRBD2 (8 bases each). CDR1 MNHEY and CDR2 SVGAGI come from the germline V gene. CDR3 length: 14 residues. The V and J ends lost 6 bases and 6 bases respectively, with 14 bases between them. DNA for the CDR3: TGTGCCAGCAGCAGGGGGCGGGGGGCCGGGGAGCTGTTTTTT. Residues: CASSRGRGAGELFF.

V and J are TRBV5-1 and TRBJ1-1; D possibly corresponds to TRBD1 (6 bases). With 2 bases removed from V and 0 bases from J, the gap between germline ends came to 11 bases. The V gene's germline CDR1 is SGHRS and CDR2 YFSETQ. The CDR3 length is 15 residues. Written as DNA, the CDR3 is TGCGCCAGCAGCTTCCTGGACAGCGTGAACACTGAAGCTTTCTTT. Protein product: CASSFLDSVNTEAFF.